This note documents a single T cell receptor beta chain sequence. These data come from a study of identical twins. TCRdb itself ran the 5' RACE reads through MiXCR, one entry per CDR3 protein. The sample shows roughly 540,000 distinct CDR3 sequences, roughly a fifth of them seen only once. The CDR3 runs 14 residues. V lost 2 bases, J lost 3 bases, and 10 bases lay in between. The germline gives CDR1 SGHTA, CDR2 FQGNSA. The sample also formed part of further work on T cells expressing NK-cell markers.

The genes are TRBV7-2 and TRBJ2-5, with D perhaps matching TRBD1 or TRBD2 (5 bases each). This receptor was taken from a woman younger than 30 in good health. The specimen was CD4+ T cells sorted from blood. The CDR3, as DNA: TGTGCCAGCAGCTTAACGGGGCTGGAAGAGACCCAGTACTTC. Its protein is CASSLTGLEETQYF.